This TCR beta chain was observed in a study of T cell clusters in autoimmune cytopenias. Study-wide points: No experiment has yet validated the function of the T cell clusters defined in silico. Active autoimmune hepatitis patients had roughly 3-fold fewer exclusive TRB clusters than healthy donors. TRB repertoire shifts in secondary cytopenia and chronic lymphocytic leukemia mostly reflected lymphoma, not autoimmunity. Physiological T cell clusters of healthy donors were apparently absent in primary autoimmune cytopenia patients.

Germline V gene data show CDR1 as SEHNR and CDR2 as FQNEAQ (reference sequence). This CDR3 spans 14 amino acids. As regards this clonotype: Its cognate antigen is unknown.

One tube held mixed TRB-A and TRB-B primer pools for touch-down PCR. Reprocessing the multiplex PCR reads, TCRdb reports a single entry for every CDR3 protein and omits DNA. The repertoire table contains 6,000 to 6,500 distinct CDR3 sequences. TRB amplification used around 270 ng of peripheral blood genomic DNA. The chain uses TRBV7-9 and TRBJ2-1. The receptor was derived from a human donor with an autoimmune cytopenia or autoimmune hepatitis (not recorded which). What was sequenced was peripheral blood. This CDR3 is CASTSSSGYNEQFF. The whole variable domain, remainder taken from reference TRBV7-9 and TRBJ2-1, is DTGVSQNPRHKITKRGQNVTFRCDPISEHNRLYWYRQTLGQGPEFLTYFQNEAQLEKSRLLSDRFSAERPKGSFSTLEIQRTEQGDSAMYLCASTSSSGYNEQFFGPGTRLTVL.